This T cell receptor (beta chain) was sequenced in a study of T cell changes during pregnancy in multiple sclerosis. The table lists this clone with a few counts. This table comes from immunoSEQ multiplex PCR, and its TCRdb copy is limited to in-frame clones, with some not included. This table has approximately 70,000 clones, around 90% appearing once. The J segment lost 6 bases and the V segment lost 7 bases, leaving 9 bases of the junction unmatched. This CDR3 has 15 residues. Germline V gives CDR1 MRHNA, CDR2 SNTAGT. The source material was peripheral blood, sampled after pregnancy. J is TRBJ2-1 and V is TRBV6-4, with 10 bases fitting TRBD1. The sequence came from a female donor with multiple sclerosis, enrolled in a pregnancy study. CDR3 nucleotides: TGTGCCAGCAACGCCGGGACAGGGGAAGTCAATGAGCAGTTCTTC. Protein sequence: CASNAGTGEVNEQFF.